This T cell receptor beta chain was recorded in a study of shared clonotypes between healthy human individuals. Study results and limitations: All-four-donor shared clonotypes had higher generation probabilities than non-shared clonotypes did.

Here immunoSEQ multiplex PCR was the method, and the copy in TCRdb shows in-frame clones only, minus some. The sample has 1.5 million to 2.5 million clones; about 94% are singletons. Turning to this clone: Its antigen is currently unknown.

The naive CD8 fraction comprised CD45RO-negative cells positively selected for CCR7 and excluded terminally differentiated effector memory CD45RA+ cells. CDR3 length equals 16 residues. The germline gives CDR1 SGHNT, CDR2 YYREEE (reference sequence). The V and J ends lost 6 bases and 8 bases, in that order; junction bases with no gene match: 18. The gene calls are TRBV5-4 and TRBJ1-2; 8 bases are a match to TRBD1. The sequence was collected from a young man in good health. Material: naive CD8+ T cells sorted from blood. This chain's CDR3 is CASTFGAGGLSSGYTF. The CDR3 DNA reads TGTGCCAGCACCTTTGGGGCAGGGGGCCTTAGTTCGGGCTACACCTTC.